This T cell receptor (beta chain) was profiled in a study of blood T cell repertoires in COVID-19. There are 16 residues in the CDR3. The V gene end was trimmed by 6 bases and the J gene end by 0 bases; junction bases not matched to a gene: 9. Per germline, CDR1 SGHRS and CDR2 YFSETQ. Assay used: immunoSEQ multiplex PCR; TCRdb lists only in-frame clones, some missing. The table has fewer than 95,000 clones, about two thirds seen once. Sequenced input: peripheral blood. The TCR sequence derives from a woman of 80 years or more with acute or convalescent COVID-19. This rearrangement joins TRBV5-1 to TRBJ2-7, with TRBD1 matching 10 bases. CDR3 loop: CASNGRQGAHSYEQYF. The DNA for the CDR3 is TGCGCCAGCAACGGACGACAGGGGGCTCACTCCTACGAGCAGTACTTC.